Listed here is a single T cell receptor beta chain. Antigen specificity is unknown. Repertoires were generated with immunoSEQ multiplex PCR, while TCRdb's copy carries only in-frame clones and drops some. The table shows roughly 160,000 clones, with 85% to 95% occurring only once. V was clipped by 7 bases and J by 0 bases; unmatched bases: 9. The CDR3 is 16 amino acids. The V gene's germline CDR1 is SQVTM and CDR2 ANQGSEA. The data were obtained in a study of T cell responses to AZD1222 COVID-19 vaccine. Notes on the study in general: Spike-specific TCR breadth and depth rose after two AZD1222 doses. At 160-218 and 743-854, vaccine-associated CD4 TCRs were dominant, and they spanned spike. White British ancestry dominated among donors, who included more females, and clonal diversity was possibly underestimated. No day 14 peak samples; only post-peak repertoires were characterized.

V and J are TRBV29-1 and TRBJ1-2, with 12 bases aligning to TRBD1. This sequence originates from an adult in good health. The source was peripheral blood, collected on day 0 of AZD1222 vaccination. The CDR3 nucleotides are TGCAGCGCCTACACGGGACAGGGGGCCGCTAACTATGGCTACACCTTC. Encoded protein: CSAYTGQGAANYGYTF.